These 13 T cell receptor beta chains were all obtained from the same sample, sequenced in a study of cytomegalovirus exposure and HLA in healthy donors. The PCR used 60 Vbeta and 13 Jbeta primers. The table came from immunoSEQ multiplex PCR; TCRdb's copy has only in-frame clones and leaves some out. Here the sample spans some 98,000 clones, roughly three quarters being singletons. Sequenced material: PBMCs. The receptors come from a man aged 40-49 years in good health and CMV-seronegative.

CDR3 region: CASSLLPGVSNNEQFF. The CDR3 nucleotides read TGTGCCAGCAGCTTACTTCCGGGGGTGTCTAACAATGAGCAGTTCTTC. This chain connects TRBV7-9 to TRBJ2-1; D perhaps matches TRBD2 (6 bases). The ends were cut back, 2 bases at V and 5 bases at J, with 16 bases in the middle. This CDR3 has 16 amino acids. The germline gives CDR1 SEHNR, CDR2 FQNEAQ (reference sequence).

The chain combines TRBV28 with TRBJ1-6; 9 bases are a match to TRBD1. With 6 bases clipped from V and 7 bases from J, the junction kept 4 bases outside the gene matches. Germline CDR1 is MDHEN and CDR2 is SYDVKM. There are 14 residues in the CDR3. The DNA of the CDR3 is TGTGCCAGCAGGACAGGGGGAACGAATTCACCCCTCCACTTT. Its translation is CASRTGGTNSPLHF.

V usage is TRBV7-2 and J usage is TRBJ2-7; 7 nucleotides agree with TRBD2. V was pared by 5 bases and J by 7 bases, with 11 bases of the junction left unmatched. This CDR3 is built from 14 residues. Germline V lookup: CDR1 SGHTA, CDR2 FQGNSA. The CDR3 region is CASSPIAGPGEQYF. In nucleotides, the CDR3 is TGTGCCAGCAGCCCGATAGCGGGTCCGGGGGAGCAGTACTTC.

The J gene is TRBJ2-3, the V gene TRBV7-8; maybe TRBD2 (5 bases). The germline V gene encodes CDR1 SGHVS and CDR2 FQNEAQ. Trimming took off 5 bases at V and 0 bases at J, with 12 bases between the two ends. CDR3 length equals 15 residues. DNA of the CDR3: TGTGCCAGCAGCCCCCGGACTTATAGCACAGATACGCAGTATTTT. Its protein product is CASSPRTYSTDTQYF.

V gene TRBV29-1 combines with J gene TRBJ2-3; D gene uncertain. From germline, CDR1 is SQVTM and CDR2 ANQGSEA. CDR3 size: 15 residues. Trimming removed 4 bases from V and 2 bases from J, with 16 bases in between. The CDR3 DNA follows: TGCAGCGTTGGGAGTCCCCAGTACGACACAGATACGCAGTATTTT. Residues: CSVGSPQYDTDTQYF.

Only one count was recorded for this clone. The J gene is TRBJ2-5, the V gene TRBV11-1; possible D gene TRBD2, 5 bases. The CDR3 extends over 13 amino acids. The V gene lost 5 bases and the J gene lost 5 bases, with 12 bases spanning the gap. Germline CDR1 and CDR2: SGHAT and FQDESV (reference sequence). The CDR3 DNA reads TGTGCCAGCAGCCTGGGGAGTAGGGAGACCCAGTACTTC. Protein sequence: CASSLGSRETQYF.

The V gene is TRBV5-1, the J gene TRBJ1-2, with a weak D call TRBD1 (5 bases). V lost 4 bases and J lost 8, with 15 bases in between. The CDR3 contains 13 residues. Germline V gene lookup returns CDR1 SGHRS and CDR2 YFSETQ. The CDR3 nucleotides read TGCGCCAGCAGCGCGGCGACAGTAGACGGCTACACCTTC. It specifies CASSAATVDGYTF.

This rearrangement joins TRBV6-1 to TRBJ1-5, with D possibly TRBD1 on 6 matching bases. Germline-derived CDR1 and CDR2 are MNHNS and SASEGT. V was pared by 6 bases and J by 2 bases, with 14 bases between. The length of the CDR3 is 15 residues. The CDR3, as DNA: TGTGCCAGCAGGAGAACAGGGTACGGCAATCAGCCCCAGCATTTT. As protein: CASRRTGYGNQPQHF.

This rearrangement joins TRBV10-1 to TRBJ1-2; weak D call: TRBD1 (5 bases). Trimming took off 3 bases at V and 7 bases at J, with 12 bases between the two ends. Looked up from germline, CDR1 is WNHNN and CDR2 is SYGVQD (reference sequence). The CDR3 consists of 13 residues. The CDR3 reads CASSENRGGGYTF. CDR3 in DNA: TGCGCCAGCAGTGAAAACCGCGGGGGTGGCTACACCTTC.

The J gene is TRBJ1-5, the V gene TRBV2; weak D call: TRBD1 (5 bases). Trimming shortened V by 7 bases and J by 4 bases, and 14 bases separated the two germline ends. Germline-derived CDR1 and CDR2 are SNHLY and FYNNEI. The CDR3 is made up of 14 amino acids. In nucleotides, the CDR3 is TGTGCCAGCACCTACAGGTTTTCAAATCAGCCCCAGCATTTT. Protein sequence: CASTYRFSNQPQHF.

Details on this clone: Since the CDR3 does not end with the conserved phenylalanine or tryptophan, this likely comes from a read error. V gene TRBV29-1 combines with J gene TRBJ2-7, with a tentative D call TRBD2 (5 bases). V lost 4 bases and J 2 bases, leaving 9 bases between the germline ends. This CDR3 comprises 12 residues. Germline CDR1 SQVTM, CDR2 ANQGSEA. The chain's CDR3 is CSVARGTYEQYL. Here the CDR3 DNA reads TGCAGCGTTGCCCGGGGTACCTACGAGCAGTACCTC.

V is TRBV18 and J is TRBJ1-2; no reliable D call. The V end lost 4 bases, the J end lost 5 bases, and 5 bases lay between the germline ends. Germline values: CDR1 KGHSH, CDR2 LQKENI. The CDR3 is 11 amino acids. CDR3 loop: CASSLQYGYTF. The CDR3 DNA sequence: TGTGCCAGCTCACTACAGTATGGCTACACCTTC.

The CDR3 sequence: CASSLAPGGGVSSTDTQYF. CDR3 bases: TGTGCCAGCAGCTTAGCGCCGGGCGGGGGGGTGTCTAGCACAGATACGCAGTATTTT. This chain links TRBV7-6 with TRBJ2-3, with 9 bases fitting TRBD2. The junction had 10 bases not matched to a gene; V was cut back by 0 bases and J by 0 bases. CDR1 is SGHVS, CDR2 FNYEAQ, per germline. This CDR3 region has 19 residues.